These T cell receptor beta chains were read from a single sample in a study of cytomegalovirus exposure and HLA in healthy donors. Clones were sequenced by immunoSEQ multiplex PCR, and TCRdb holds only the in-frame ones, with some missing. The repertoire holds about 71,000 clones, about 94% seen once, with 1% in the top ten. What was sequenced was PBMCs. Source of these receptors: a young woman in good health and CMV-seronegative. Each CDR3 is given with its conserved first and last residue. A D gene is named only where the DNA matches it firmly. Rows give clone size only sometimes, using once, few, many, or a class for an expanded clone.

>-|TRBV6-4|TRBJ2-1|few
CASSDSAGGGGEQFF
TGTGCCAGCAGTGACTCGGCTGGGGGCGGTGGTGAGCAGTTCTTC
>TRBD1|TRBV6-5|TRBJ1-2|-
CASSQAHTGEGYTF
TGTGCCAGCAGTCAAGCCCATACAGGGGAAGGCTACACCTTC
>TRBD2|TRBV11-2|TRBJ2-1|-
CASSFGGLAGGLYNEQFF
TGTGCCAGCAGCTTCGGGGGACTAGCGGGGGGGCTTTACAATGAGCAGTTCTTC
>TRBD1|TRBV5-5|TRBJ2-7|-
CASSLTGQGANEQYF
TGTGCCAGCAGCTTGACCGGACAGGGGGCGAACGAGCAGTACTTC
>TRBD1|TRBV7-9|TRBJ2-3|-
CASSRPGTGGSDTQYF
TGTGCCAGCAGCCGTCCCGGGACAGGGGGTTCAGATACGCAGTATTTT
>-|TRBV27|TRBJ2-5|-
CASTAAGNQETQYF
TGTGCCAGCACCGCGGCTGGAAACCAAGAGACCCAGTACTTC
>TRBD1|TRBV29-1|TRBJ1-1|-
CSARTGTTEAFF
TGCAGCGCTCGGACAGGGACCACTGAAGCTTTCTTT
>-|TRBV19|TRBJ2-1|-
CASREATRGEQFF
TGTGCCAGTAGAGAGGCTACCCGCGGTGAGCAGTTCTTC
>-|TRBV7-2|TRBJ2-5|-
CASSLETRGQETQYF
TGTGCCAGCAGCTTAGAAACGAGGGGGCAAGAGACCCAGTACTTC
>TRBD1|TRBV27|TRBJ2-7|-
CASSLTGTALREQYF
TGTGCCAGCAGTCTTACCGGGACAGCACTACGAGAGCAGTACTTC
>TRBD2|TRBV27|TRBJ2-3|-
CASSLAGVGTDTQYF
TGTGCCAGCAGTTTAGCGGGGGTAGGCACAGATACGCAGTATTTT
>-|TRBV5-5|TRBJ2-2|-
CASSRISLGAGELFF
TGTGCCAGCAGCCGAATAAGTCTTGGAGCCGGGGAGCTGTTTTTT
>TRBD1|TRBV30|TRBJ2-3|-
CAQRQGADTQYF
TGTGCCCAACGACAGGGGGCAGATACGCAGTATTTT
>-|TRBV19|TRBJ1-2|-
CASSIVGAGNYGYTF
TGTGCCAGTAGTATAGTAGGGGCAGGGAACTATGGCTACACCTTC
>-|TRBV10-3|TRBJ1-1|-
CAISTGNTEAFF
TGTGCCATCAGTACAGGGAACACTGAAGCTTTCTTT
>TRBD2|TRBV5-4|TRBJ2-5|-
CASSSPGLAGGLETQYF
TGTGCCAGCAGTTCTCCGGGACTAGCGGGGGGGCTGGAGACCCAGTACTTC
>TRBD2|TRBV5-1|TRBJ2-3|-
CASSEPLAGGLTDTQYF
TGCGCCAGCAGCGAACCCTTAGCGGGGGGCCTCACAGATACGCAGTATTTT
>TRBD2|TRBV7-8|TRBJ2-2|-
CASSLGLAGGPSGELFF
TGTGCCAGCAGCTTAGGGCTAGCGGGAGGGCCATCCGGGGAGCTGTTTTTT
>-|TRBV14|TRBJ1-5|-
CASSDYNQPQHF
TGTGCCAGCAGCGACTACAATCAGCCCCAGCATTTT
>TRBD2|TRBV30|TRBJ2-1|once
CAWSAGPGLAREFAYNEQFF
TGTGCCTGGAGTGCGGGCCCGGGACTAGCTCGGGAATTCGCCTACAATGAGCAGTTCTTC
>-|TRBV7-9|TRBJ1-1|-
CASSPRGTENTEAFF
TGTGCCAGCAGCCCGCGGGGCACGGAGAACACTGAAGCTTTCTTT
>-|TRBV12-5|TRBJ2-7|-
CASGVNYEQYF
TGTGCTAGTGGTGTTAACTACGAGCAGTACTTC
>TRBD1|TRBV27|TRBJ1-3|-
CASSQTQGGSGNTIYF
TGTGCCAGCAGCCAAACACAGGGGGGCTCTGGAAACACCATATATTTT
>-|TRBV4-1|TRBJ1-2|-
CASSQFPRETAGGYTF
TGCGCCAGCAGCCAATTCCCGCGGGAGACAGCGGGGGGCTACACCTTC
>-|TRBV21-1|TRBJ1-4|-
CASTLDRGLATNEKLFF
TGTGCCAGCACCCTAGACAGGGGCTTAGCAACTAATGAAAAACTGTTTTTT
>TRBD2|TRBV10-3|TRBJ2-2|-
CAISAGLARTGELFF
TGTGCCATCAGTGCGGGACTAGCGCGCACCGGGGAGCTGTTTTTT
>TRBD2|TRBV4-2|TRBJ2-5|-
CASSPVAGGPLQTQYF
TGTGCCAGCAGCCCAGTAGCGGGAGGGCCTCTACAGACCCAGTACTTC
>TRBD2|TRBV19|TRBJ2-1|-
CASTQTSGTYNEQFF
TGTGCCAGTACCCAGACTAGCGGAACCTACAATGAGCAGTTCTTC
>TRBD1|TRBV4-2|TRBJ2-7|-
CASSEGQGPTYEQYF
TGTGCCAGCAGCGAGGGACAGGGCCCTACCTACGAGCAGTACTTC
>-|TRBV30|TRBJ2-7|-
CALGRGFGTEQYF
TGTGCCCTAGGGCGGGGTTTCGGAACCGAGCAGTACTTC